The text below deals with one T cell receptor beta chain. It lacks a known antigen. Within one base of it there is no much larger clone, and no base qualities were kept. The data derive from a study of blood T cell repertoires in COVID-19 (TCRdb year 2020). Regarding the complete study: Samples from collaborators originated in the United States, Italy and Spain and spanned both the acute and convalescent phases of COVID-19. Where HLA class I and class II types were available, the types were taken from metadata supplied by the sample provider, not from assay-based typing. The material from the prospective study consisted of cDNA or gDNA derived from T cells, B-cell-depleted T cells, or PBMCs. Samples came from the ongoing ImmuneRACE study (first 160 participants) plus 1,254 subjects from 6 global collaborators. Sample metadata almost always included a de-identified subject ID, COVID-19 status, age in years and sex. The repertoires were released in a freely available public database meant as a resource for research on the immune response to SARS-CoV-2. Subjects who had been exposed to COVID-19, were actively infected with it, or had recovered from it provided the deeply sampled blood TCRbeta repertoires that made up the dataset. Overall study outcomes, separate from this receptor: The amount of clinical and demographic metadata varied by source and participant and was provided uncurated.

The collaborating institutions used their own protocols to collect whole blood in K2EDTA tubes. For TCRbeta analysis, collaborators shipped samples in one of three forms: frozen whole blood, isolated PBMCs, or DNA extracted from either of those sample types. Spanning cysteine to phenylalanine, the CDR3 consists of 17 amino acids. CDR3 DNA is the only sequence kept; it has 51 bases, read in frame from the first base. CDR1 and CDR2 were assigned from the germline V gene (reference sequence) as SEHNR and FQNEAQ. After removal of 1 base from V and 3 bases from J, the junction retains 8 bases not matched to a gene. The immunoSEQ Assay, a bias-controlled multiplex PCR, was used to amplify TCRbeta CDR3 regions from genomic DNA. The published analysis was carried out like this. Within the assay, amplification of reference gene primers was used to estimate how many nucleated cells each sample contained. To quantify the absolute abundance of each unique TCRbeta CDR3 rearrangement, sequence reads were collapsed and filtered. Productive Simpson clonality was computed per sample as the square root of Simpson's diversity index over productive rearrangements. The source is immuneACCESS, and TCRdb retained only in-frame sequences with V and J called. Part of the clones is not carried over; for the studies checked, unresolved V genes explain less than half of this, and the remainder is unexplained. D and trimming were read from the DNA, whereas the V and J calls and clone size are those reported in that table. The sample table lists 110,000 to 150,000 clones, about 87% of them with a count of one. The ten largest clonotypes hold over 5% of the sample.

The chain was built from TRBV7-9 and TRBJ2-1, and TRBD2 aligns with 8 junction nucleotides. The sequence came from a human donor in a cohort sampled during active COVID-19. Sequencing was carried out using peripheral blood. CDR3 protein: CASSLGVGGANYNEQFF. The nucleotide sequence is TGTGCCAGCAGCTTAGGGGTCGGGGGGGCGAACTACAATGAGCAGTTCTTC.